These 8 T cell receptor beta chains share one sample of origin, sequenced in a study of naive and memory T cell subsets. The beta constant-region primer was an equimolar mix of two oligonucleotides covering TRBC1 and TRBC2. Ligated cDNA was amplified by four rounds of PCR with nested alpha and beta constant-region primers and SP2. Using its own MiXCR run on the UMI-ligation and nested PCR reads, TCRdb lists one record per CDR3 protein. In the table there are 80,000 or so distinct CDR3 sequences, approximately 10% of which are singletons. Specimen: naive CD8+ T cells from blood. The receptors originated from a human donor in good health.

This clonotype was found many times. The chain employs TRBV20-1 and TRBJ2-1; TRBD2 is a possible D gene (6 bases). The CDR3 loop spans 15 amino acids. V lost 5 bases and J lost 1, with 15 bases in between. Germline CDR1 reads DFQATT; CDR2 reads SNEGSKA (reference sequence). The CDR3 sequence is CSAWRDGESYNEQFF. DNA for the CDR3: TGCAGTGCTTGGAGGGACGGGGAGTCCTACAATGAGCAGTTCTTC.

In its sample, this clonotype was seen a few times. V is TRBV10-2 and J is TRBJ2-5; TRBD2 matches at 14 bases. The V gene end was trimmed by 2 bases and the J gene end by 3 bases; junction bases not matched to a gene: 8. Germline values: CDR1 WSHSY, CDR2 SAAADI. This CDR3 region has 18 residues. CDR3 residues: CASSEGLAGGGWEETQYF. The DNA for the CDR3 is TGCGCCAGCAGTGAGGGACTAGCGGGAGGAGGATGGGAAGAGACCCAGTACTTC.

Ten or more counts support this clonotype. This chain connects TRBV18 to TRBJ1-2; TRBD1 agrees at 8 bases. With V trimmed by 0 bases and J by 5 bases, 5 bases remained unmatched. The CDR3 runs to 15 residues. CDR1 and CDR2 from the germline V gene are KGHSH and LQKENI. The CDR3 sequence is CASSPPQGGFYGYTF. For the CDR3, the DNA is TGTGCCAGCTCACCACCACAGGGGGGATTTTATGGCTACACCTTC.

This clonotype came up many times. The V call is TRBV20-1, the J call TRBJ1-1, with unresolved D. CDR3 length equals 14 residues. Germline CDR1 and CDR2: DFQATT and SNEGSKA (reference sequence). With 0 bases removed from V and 5 bases from J, the gap between germline ends came to 13 bases. CDR3 coding DNA: TGCAGTGCTAGAGATCGGGGAGATCGGACTGAAGCTTTCTTT. This encodes CSARDRGDRTEAFF.

This clonotype was detected once. The chain is built from TRBV3-1 and TRBJ2-1; D uncertain. Germline V lookup: CDR1 LGHDT, CDR2 YNNKEL (reference sequence). The CDR3 extends over 14 amino acids. V was pared by 0 bases and J by 6 bases, with 9 bases between. Written as DNA, the CDR3 is TGTGCCAGCAGCCAAGACTCCGGAGTCAATGAGCAGTTCTTC. As protein: CASSQDSGVNEQFF.

With regard to this clonotype: A read error may be the cause here, since a much bigger clone is one base away. DNA for the CDR3: TGTGCCAGCAGCGGTAGCGGGAGCTCCTACGAGCAGTACTTC. Its protein is CASSGSGSSYEQYF. J is TRBJ2-7 and V is TRBV5-4; TRBD2 matches 9 bases. Germline-derived CDR1 and CDR2 are SGHNT and YYREEE (reference sequence). The CDR3 has 14 residues. V trimming: 4 bases; J trimming: 0 bases; junction bases outside the gene matches: 2.

The chain couples TRBV14 to TRBJ2-1; D remains unclear. CDR1 and CDR2 (germline): SGHDN, FVKESK. This CDR3 comprises 15 residues. V dropped 0 bases and J dropped 4 bases, with 10 bases sitting between them. The CDR3 bases are TGTGCCAGCAGCCAAGATGTGGCAGGTTACAATGAGCAGTTCTTC. Translation gives CASSQDVAGYNEQFF.

V gene TRBV6-5 combines with J gene TRBJ2-3; 10 nucleotides align to TRBD2. This CDR3 is built from 15 residues. The germline V gene encodes CDR1 MNHEY and CDR2 SVGAGI. The V and J ends lost 4 bases and 3 bases, in that order; junction bases with no gene match: 4. The CDR3 sequence: CASSFGGLATDTQYF. The CDR3 region has the DNA TGTGCCAGCAGTTTTGGGGGACTAGCGACAGATACGCAGTATTTT.